Each of the 29 T cell receptor beta chains below was sequenced from the same sample in a study of Ad26.COV2.S vaccination and SARS-CoV-2 variants. Stated treatment: roughly 19 received Ad26.COV2.S at low or high dose, single or two shots; 5 received placebo; per-sample allocation not given. The investigators took samples on day 63 after the first vaccine or placebo injection. The data were produced by immunoSEQ multiplex PCR, yet TCRdb's version contains in-frame clones alone and is incomplete. The table records around 300,000 clones, around 89% of them present only once. This sample comprised peripheral blood, obtained in a trial of Ad26.COV2.S vaccine versus placebo. Receptor source: a person between 18 and 60 years old who received the Ad26.COV2.S COVID-19 vaccine or a placebo.

V usage is TRBV2 and J usage is TRBJ1-6; D not certain. Between the trimmed V and J ends, which lost 6 bases and 1 base, there was a span of 7 bases. The length of the CDR3 is 14 residues. Germline lookup yields CDR1 SNHLY and CDR2 FYNNEI. The DNA for the CDR3 is TGTGCCAGCAGCACGTTTTCCTATAATTCACCCCTCCACTTT. Its translation is CASSTFSYNSPLHF.

The chain has TRBV19 and TRBJ2-7; D may be TRBD2 (6 bases). This CDR3 comprises 13 residues. V dropped 3 bases and J dropped 4 bases, with 10 bases sitting between them. Germline CDR1 reads LNHDA; CDR2 reads SQIVND (reference sequence). CDR3 nucleotides: TGTGCCAGTAGTATGCGGGGAGGTTACGAGCAGTACTTC. It translates to CASSMRGGYEQYF.

The rearrangement links TRBV7-9 to TRBJ2-7, with 7 bases aligning to TRBD2. The germline gives CDR1 SEHNR, CDR2 FQNEAQ (reference sequence). CDR3 length equals 15 residues. The ends lost 1 base at V and 4 bases at J; junction bases unmatched: 7. The DNA for the CDR3 is TGTGCCAGCAGCTTAGGTGGGAGGGCCAGGTACGAGCAGTACTTC. This translates into CASSLGGRARYEQYF.

The J gene is TRBJ2-1, the V gene TRBV29-1; 7 positions match TRBD2. With V trimmed by 0 bases and J by 4 bases, 12 bases remained unmatched. The CDR3 sequence is 17 residues long. Germline V gene data show CDR1 as SQVTM and CDR2 as ANQGSEA. As DNA, the CDR3 is TGCAGCGTTGAAGATCTTTTGGCGGGAGTTGATTACAATGAGCAGTTCTTC. Its translation is CSVEDLLAGVDYNEQFF.

This clone is a singleton in its sample. This sequence joins TRBV19 and TRBJ2-7; possibly TRBD1 or TRBD2 for D (5 bases each). There are 14 residues in the CDR3. V was pared by 5 bases and J by 1 base, with 12 bases between. CDR1 is LNHDA and CDR2 is SQIVND in the germline V gene (reference sequence). CDR3 nucleotide sequence: TGTGCCAGTAGTCCGGGGCCAGCGTCCTACGAGCAGTACTTC. Amino acids: CASSPGPASYEQYF.

V gene TRBV27 combines with J gene TRBJ2-2; D tentatively fits TRBD1 or TRBD2 (5 bases each). Looked up from germline, CDR1 is MNHEY and CDR2 is SMNVEV (reference sequence). This CDR3 comprises 16 residues. Trimming removed 2 bases from V and 0 bases from J, with 10 bases in between. This chain's CDR3 is CASSLVGTANTGELFF. Here the CDR3 DNA reads TGTGCCAGCAGTTTAGTAGGGACCGCGAACACCGGGGAGCTGTTTTTT.

J is TRBJ2-7 and V is TRBV5-5; a possible D gene is TRBD2 (6 bases). The CDR3 has 15 amino acids. Trimming took off 0 bases at V and 2 bases at J, with 12 bases between the two ends. Germline CDR1 is SGHKS and CDR2 is YYEKEE (reference sequence). This chain's CDR3 is CASSLGRDGTYEQYF. The CDR3 DNA is TGTGCCAGCAGCTTGGGGCGGGACGGTACCTACGAGCAGTACTTC.

This rearrangement joins TRBV7-9 to TRBJ2-5; 12 bases align to TRBD2. The CDR3 is 15 residues long. CDR1 is SEHNR and CDR2 is FQNEAQ in the germline V gene (reference sequence). Trimming at V came to 5 bases and at J to 5 bases, leaving 6 bases not matched to a gene. CDR3 residues: CASSPRTSGMETQYF. As DNA, the CDR3 is TGTGCCAGCAGCCCCCGGACTAGCGGGATGGAGACCCAGTACTTC.

V is TRBV30 and J is TRBJ2-7, with TRBD1 as a possible D gene (6 bases). V lost 0 bases and J lost 3, with 9 bases in between. The CDR3 covers 13 residues. Germline V lookup: CDR1 GTSNPN, CDR2 SVGIG (reference sequence). For the CDR3, the DNA is TGTGCCTGGAGTGTAGAACAGGGCTACGAGCAGTACTTC. Its translation: CAWSVEQGYEQYF.

The chain links TRBV19 to TRBJ1-1; no clear D gene. The V gene lost 0 bases and the J gene lost 3 bases, with 17 bases spanning the gap. The CDR3 spans 17 residues. Per germline, CDR1 LNHDA and CDR2 SQIVND (reference sequence). This CDR3 reads CASSIDLLGQPDTEAFF. The CDR3 bases are TGTGCCAGTAGTATAGATCTGTTAGGCCAGCCTGACACTGAAGCTTTCTTT.

This clone was seen a few times. The chain couples TRBV10-3 to TRBJ2-1, with 13 bases fitting TRBD2. Germline CDR1 is ENHRY and CDR2 is SYGVKD. J lost 9 bases, V lost 7 bases, and 6 bases had no gene match. The CDR3 runs to 14 residues. CDR3 loop: CAIKGTSGNSEQFF. The CDR3, as DNA: TGTGCCATCAAGGGGACTAGCGGGAATAGTGAGCAGTTCTTC.

In this sample, this clone turned up once. The rearrangement uses TRBV6-5 and TRBJ2-1; perhaps TRBD1 as D (6 bases). Trimming removed 4 bases at V and 9 bases at J, with 7 bases between. The length of the CDR3 is 11 residues. CDR1 MNHEY and CDR2 SVGAGI come from the germline V gene. The CDR3 region has the DNA TGTGCCAGCAGTTGGGACACTGAGCAGTTCTTC. Its translation is CASSWDTEQFF.

The gene calls are TRBV24-1 and TRBJ2-1; 11 bases fit TRBD2. Unmatched junction bases numbered 1, after V lost 9 bases and J lost 4 bases. The CDR3 covers 13 residues. Germline-derived CDR1 and CDR2 are KGHDR and SFDVKD. CDR3 coding DNA: TGTGCCACCGGGACTAGCGGTTACAATGAGCAGTTCTTC. It specifies CATGTSGYNEQFF.

The genes are TRBV7-2 and TRBJ2-1, with D unclear. Germline V gene data show CDR1 as SGHTA and CDR2 as FQGNSA. The CDR3 extends over 15 amino acids. Trimming removed 3 bases at V and 5 bases at J, with 14 bases between. DNA for the CDR3: TGTGCCAGCAGCTTCAGAGGTTTAAAAAACAATGAGCAGTTCTTC. Residues: CASSFRGLKNNEQFF.

This chain connects TRBV28 to TRBJ2-3; 9 positions match TRBD1. The CDR3 is 15 amino acids. The ends lost 5 bases at V and 2 bases at J; junction bases unmatched: 5. Germline values: CDR1 MDHEN, CDR2 SYDVKM. The CDR3 nucleotides are TGTGCCAGCAGTCTCCGGGACAGGGTCACAGATACGCAGTATTTT. It encodes CASSLRDRVTDTQYF.

The CDR3 DNA is TGTGCCAGCACCTCTTGGGGCAGGGACCACTACGAGCAGTACTTC. Its translation: CASTSWGRDHYEQYF. The V gene is TRBV6-6, the J gene TRBJ2-7; D may match TRBD1 or TRBD2 (5 bases each). The length of the CDR3 is 15 residues. Trimming stripped 7 bases from V and 3 bases from J, with 19 bases between. From germline, CDR1 is MNHNY and CDR2 SVGAGI (reference sequence).

The chain has TRBV23-1 and TRBJ1-5; D is perhaps TRBD1 (6 bases). TRBV23-1 is an open reading frame whose function is uncertain. The V end lost 4 bases, the J end lost 6 bases, and 16 bases lay between the germline ends. The CDR3 sequence is 15 residues long. The DNA for the CDR3 is TGCGCCAGCAGTCTAAAGACAGGCCCACTTCAGCCCCAGCATTTT. Protein product: CASSLKTGPLQPQHF.

The gene calls are TRBV5-5 and TRBJ2-7; TRBD2 agrees at 8 bases. Germline V gives CDR1 SGHKS, CDR2 YYEKEE (reference sequence). Trimming at V came to 1 base and at J to 2 bases, leaving 14 bases not matched to a gene. This CDR3 is 18 amino acids long. Here the CDR3 DNA reads TGTGCCAGCAGCTTGAGTAGGCTAGCGGGCCTCCCCCCCTACGAGCAGTACTTC. This codes for CASSLSRLAGLPPYEQYF.

The chain uses TRBV7-9 and TRBJ2-5, with unresolved D. Per the germline V gene, CDR1 is SEHNR and CDR2 is FQNEAQ (reference sequence). CDR3 length: 13 amino acids. Trimming cost V 3 bases and J 3 bases, with 8 bases left between them. DNA for the CDR3: TGTGCCAGCAGCTTTCTAGGAAAAGAGACCCAGTACTTC. Translation gives CASSFLGKETQYF.

The chain has TRBV5-6 and TRBJ2-3, with 9 bases fitting TRBD2. Germline CDR1 reads SGHDT; CDR2 reads YYEEEE. This CDR3 has 15 residues. The trim removed 3 bases at V and 2 bases at J, leaving 4 bases unmatched. The CDR3 region has the DNA TGTGCCAGCAGCTACCCTAGCGGGACCACAGATACGCAGTATTTT. As protein: CASSYPSGTTDTQYF.

The rearrangement links TRBV19 to TRBJ2-1, with 7 bases lining up with TRBD1. The germline V gene has CDR1 LNHDA and CDR2 SQIVND (reference sequence). The CDR3 sequence is 15 residues long. With 6 bases clipped from V and 3 bases from J, the junction kept 8 bases outside the gene matches. CDR3 sequence reads: CASSSNAGGYNEQFF. CDR3 sequence (DNA): TGTGCCAGTAGCTCGAATGCAGGGGGCTACAATGAGCAGTTCTTC.

The chain joins TRBV29-1 to TRBJ2-7, with a tentative D call TRBD1 (6 bases). The CDR3 runs to 12 residues. Trimming removed 1 base from V and 3 bases from J, with 7 bases in between. From germline, CDR1 is SQVTM and CDR2 ANQGSEA. CDR3 amino acids: CSVEGGHYEQYF. Here the CDR3 DNA reads TGCAGCGTTGAAGGGGGGCACTACGAGCAGTACTTC.

The chain is built from TRBV4-1 and TRBJ1-2; no clear D. The germline V gene has CDR1 MGHRA and CDR2 YSYEKL. CDR3 length: 14 residues. Trimming took off 0 bases at V and 2 bases at J, with 7 bases between the two ends. Written as DNA, the CDR3 is TGCGCCAGCAGCCAAGATCACAGAAACTATGGCTACACCTTC. Encoded protein: CASSQDHRNYGYTF.

The rearrangement uses TRBV19 and TRBJ2-2, with 8 bases matching TRBD2. CDR3 length equals 17 residues. With V trimmed by 3 bases and J by 1 base, 7 bases remained unmatched. CDR1 is LNHDA and CDR2 is SQIVND in the germline V gene (reference sequence). The CDR3 DNA reads TGTGCCAGTAGTATTCCCCTTAGCGGGGAGAACACCGGGGAGCTGTTTTTT. Encoded protein: CASSIPLSGENTGELFF. Full variable domain (outside the CDR3, taken from reference TRBV19 and TRBJ2-2): DGGITQSPKYLFRKEGQNVTLSCEQNLNHDAMYWYRQDPGQGLRLIYYSQIVNDFQKGDIAEGYSVSREKKESFPLTVTSAQKNPTAFYLCASSIPLSGENTGELFFGEGSRLTVL.

V usage is TRBV5-8 and J usage is TRBJ1-5, with no clear D. CDR1 is SGHTS, CDR2 YDEGEE, per germline. This CDR3 comprises 12 residues. V lost 0 bases and J lost 9, with 7 bases in between. CDR3 sequence reads: CASSLALRPQHF. The CDR3 DNA is TGTGCCAGCAGCTTGGCCTTAAGGCCCCAGCATTTT. Full variable domain (missing parts from reference TRBV5-8 and TRBJ1-5): EAGVTQSPTHLIKTRGQQATLRCSPISGHTSVYWYQQALGLGLQFLLWYDEGEERNRGNFPPRFSGRQFPNYSSELNVNALELEDSALYLCASSLALRPQHFGDGTRLSIL.

The chain couples TRBV6-4 to TRBJ1-1; D uncertain. This CDR3 has 13 residues. Trimming cost V 4 bases and J 0 bases, with 6 bases left between them. Germline CDR1 MRHNA, CDR2 SNTAGT. The CDR3 DNA sequence: TGTGCCAGCAGTGTCGACATGAACACTGAAGCTTTCTTT. Translating it yields CASSVDMNTEAFF.

In DNA, the CDR3 is TGTGCCATCAGTGACTCGGGGGGGGAGACCCAGTACTTC. Residues: CAISDSGGETQYF. The rearrangement links TRBV10-3 to TRBJ2-5, with TRBD2 matching over 8 bases. This CDR3 spans 13 amino acids. V was pared by 3 bases and J by 5 bases, with 2 bases of the junction left unmatched. Germline CDR1 is ENHRY and CDR2 is SYGVKD.

The rearrangement joins TRBV15 to TRBJ2-3; D call uncertain. Trimming cost V 4 bases and J 0 bases, with 8 bases left between them. The CDR3 runs to 14 residues. Per germline, CDR1 LNHNV and CDR2 YYDKDF (reference sequence). The CDR3 DNA reads TGTGCCACCAGCATTTCCCCGAGCACAGATACGCAGTATTTT. Translation gives CATSISPSTDTQYF.

This rearrangement joins TRBV4-3 to TRBJ2-3; 10 bases match TRBD2. The V gene's germline CDR1 is LGHNA and CDR2 YSLEER. V gave up 1 base and J gave up 6 bases; unmatched junction bases: 4. The CDR3 is made up of 15 amino acids. CDR3 amino acids: CASSQGASGGDTQYF. Written as DNA, the CDR3 is TGCGCCAGCAGCCAAGGGGCTAGCGGGGGTGATACGCAGTATTTT.